Presented here are 2 T cell receptor beta chains from one specimen sequenced in a study of blood T cell repertoires in COVID-19. Generated by immunoSEQ multiplex PCR, the TCRdb table keeps only in-frame clones and is missing some. Among about 280,000 clones, nearly 90% were seen once, and the ten largest hold 1.7%. The sample consisted of PBMCs or T cells enriched from blood (not recorded which). These TCRs come from a woman aged 18-29 years with acute COVID-19.

V and J are TRBV28 and TRBJ2-1; TRBD2 aligns across 14 bases. From germline, CDR1 is MDHEN and CDR2 SYDVKM. The CDR3 contains 18 residues. Trimming cost V 6 bases and J 3 bases; bases outside gene matches: 10. The CDR3 protein is CASRPTSGRATFYNEQFF. DNA of the CDR3: TGTGCCAGCAGACCGACTAGCGGGAGGGCGACGTTCTACAATGAGCAGTTCTTC.

The rearrangement uses TRBV9 and TRBJ2-7, with D perhaps matching TRBD2 (6 bases). The CDR3 loop spans 13 amino acids. CDR1 and CDR2 (germline): SGDLS, YYNGEE. Trimming shortened V by 3 bases and J by 3 bases, and 10 bases separated the two germline ends. The chain's CDR3 is CASSGRDFYEQYF. The CDR3, as DNA: TGTGCCAGCAGCGGGCGGGATTTCTACGAGCAGTACTTC.